This T cell receptor (beta chain) was sequenced during a study of cytomegalovirus exposure and HLA in healthy donors. A remark on this clone: Its target is unknown.

Findings of the study overall: Available immune exposure information was restricted to CMV serostatus only. Presence/absence analysis assumed near-uniform sequencing depth across donors.

The V gene's germline CDR1 is SGHAT and CDR2 FQNNGV. This CDR3 region has 16 residues. With 5 bases clipped from V and 4 bases from J, the junction kept 7 bases outside the gene matches. 13 Jbeta primers and 60 Vbeta primers were used for the PCR. Clones were read by immunoSEQ multiplex PCR, and TCRdb kept only the in-frame ones, dropping some. The profile covers some 250,000 clones, with around 80% appearing a single time and 5.4% taken by the ten largest. The sequencing sample was made of PBMCs. The source of this sequence is a woman in her 40s in good health and CMV-seropositive. The V call is TRBV11-2, the J call TRBJ2-2; the match to TRBD1 covers 10 bases. The DNA of the CDR3 is TGTGCCAGCAGCCAAGGGACAGGGGTGGGCACCGGGGAGCTGTTTTTT. Protein sequence: CASSQGTGVGTGELFF.